The clone carrying this T cell receptor (beta chain) came up many times. Its antigen is still unknown. Trimming removed 5 bases from V and 3 bases from J; junction bases left unmatched: 7. CDR3 length: 15 amino acids. Indicated time point: persistent/refractory GD, antithyroid drugs over 5 years with positive TRAb. The TCR library was made from RNA extracted from PBMCs. TCR beta libraries were built with iRepertoire HTBI primers and Arm-PCR of CDR3 regions. A single record per CDR3 protein comes from TCRdb applying MiXCR to the multiplex PCR reads. The sample shows about 400,000 distinct CDR3 sequences, under 25% of them seen only once. The data derive from a study of regulatory T cells in long-lasting Graves disease. Points from the study as a whole: Favoring TRBV28, TRBJ1-2 and TRBJ2-5 was a feature seen in persistent disease. Sampling was limited to peripheral blood rather than thyroid tissue.

This clonotype was obtained from a female donor with Graves disease. This sequence joins TRBV12-3 or TRBV12-4 and TRBJ2-7, with 10 bases identical to TRBD1. The sequencing here drew on peripheral blood mononuclear cells (PBMCs), taken when the disease was refractory, from a patient treated with antithyroid drugs. The CDR3 sequence is CASSPGTGVSYEQYF. For the CDR3, the DNA is TGTGCCAGCAGTCCCGGGACAGGGGTTAGCTACGAGCAGTACTTC.